The source of this T cell receptor beta chain is a study of T-cell reconstitution after alpha-beta-depleted transplantation in children. Trimming took off 10 bases at V and 7 bases at J, with 16 bases between the two ends. This CDR3 contains 12 residues. It was with unique molecular identifiers that the TCRbeta library was prepared. TCRdb independently ran MiXCR on the PCR reads; one entry per CDR3 protein. This table holds about 830,000 distinct CDR3 sequences, less than 20% found once. The sample in question was PBMCs, mostly from graft donor cells, obtained 360 days after TCRalphabeta/CD19-depleted stem cell transplant. This sequence originates from a male patient younger than 18 who had a stem cell transplant for acute lymphoblastic leukemia, so the T cells may come from the graft donor. The V gene is TRBV12-3 or TRBV12-4, the J gene TRBJ2-5; D gene unclear. CDR3 coding DNA: TGTGCCACCTCGAACGCGGTGGCGACCCAGTACTTC. Protein product: CATSNAVATQYF.